This entry lists 24 T cell receptor beta chains sequenced from one sample in a study of blood T cells in healthy people across ages. Alongside a J-beta primer mix, a sample-barcoded 5' primer served in a second PCR lasting roughly 7 to 12 cycles. TCRdb reanalysed the 5' RACE reads using MiXCR and keeps one entry per CDR3 protein. The data show some 1,000,000 distinct CDR3 sequences, with around 25% seen just once and approximately 0.71% held by the top ten. These records were also assigned to another study, of T cells of mothers and their children.

Sequencing input: blood. The receptors derive from a girl under 10 years old in good health.

This clonotype was seen more than once but under ten times. The gene calls are TRBV11-2 and TRBJ2-5; 10 bases are a match to TRBD2. This CDR3 spans 16 amino acids. Germline V gene sequence: CDR1 SGHAT, CDR2 FQNNGV. J lost 3 bases, V lost 4 bases, and 8 bases had no gene match. The CDR3 reads CASSYYSGGQEETQYF. The CDR3 DNA reads TGTGCCAGCAGCTACTATAGCGGGGGGCAAGAAGAGACCCAGTACTTC.

This clonotype came up a few times. This chain connects TRBV20-1 to TRBJ2-3, with D possibly matching TRBD2 (6 bases). The CDR3 runs to 16 residues. Germline V gene lookup returns CDR1 DFQATT and CDR2 SNEGSKA (reference sequence). V was trimmed by 3 bases and J by 6 bases, leaving 22 bases between them. As DNA, the CDR3 is TGCAGTGCTAGGGGATCGGGACGGGGAGGCCCGGATACGCAGTATTTT. It yields the protein CSARGSGRGGPDTQYF.

The gene calls are TRBV3-1 and TRBJ2-1; D perhaps matches TRBD1 (6 bases). V was cut by 3 bases and J by 3 bases, with 15 bases left in between. Germline V gene data show CDR1 as LGHDT and CDR2 as YNNKEL (reference sequence). The CDR3 is 16 amino acids. Here the CDR3 reads CASSQRGHLLYNEQFF. The DNA of the CDR3 is TGTGCCAGCAGCCAGAGGGGACACCTACTCTACAATGAGCAGTTCTTC.

V is TRBV27 and J is TRBJ2-7; 11 bases are a match to TRBD1. CDR1 MNHEY and CDR2 SMNVEV come from the germline V gene (reference sequence). V lost 2 bases and J lost 4; bases outside the gene matches: 4. The CDR3 covers 15 residues. Here the CDR3 DNA reads TGTGCCAGCAGTTTAAGGGACAGGGGGGTGTACGAGCAGTACTTC. This gives the protein CASSLRDRGVYEQYF.

This clonotype was seen repeatedly, ten times or more. V and J are TRBV4-1 and TRBJ2-3, with D unclear. Germline V lookup: CDR1 MGHRA, CDR2 YSYEKL. Trimming removed 3 bases from V and 3 bases from J, with 4 bases in between. CDR3 size: 12 residues. CDR3 sequence reads: CASSQRTDTQYF. The CDR3 nucleotides are TGCGCCAGCAGCCAGAGAACAGATACGCAGTATTTT.

This clonotype appeared a few times. The chain joins TRBV2 to TRBJ1-4, with a weak D call TRBD1 (5 bases). The germline V gene has CDR1 SNHLY and CDR2 FYNNEI. V lost 11 bases to trimming and J lost 4 bases, with 14 bases between them. This CDR3 region has 13 residues. The CDR3 loop is CAGTTALNEKLFF. The CDR3 region has the DNA TGTGCCGGGACGACAGCGCTTAATGAAAAACTGTTTTTT. The whole variable domain, remainder taken from reference TRBV2 and TRBJ1-4, is EPEVTQTPSHQVTQMGQEVILRCVPISNHLYFYWYRQILGQKVEFLVSFYNNEISEKSEIFDDQFSVERPDGSNFTLKIRSTKLEDSAMYFCAGTTALNEKLFFGSGTQLSVL.

This rearrangement joins TRBV12-3 or TRBV12-4 to TRBJ2-3; unclear D gene. Trimming cost V 3 bases and J 1 base, with 8 bases left between them. CDR3 length: 14 residues. The CDR3 region is CASSFGPRTDTQYF. The CDR3 region has the DNA TGTGCCAGCAGTTTCGGGCCACGCACAGATACGCAGTATTTT.

In its sample, this clonotype was seen a few times. The V call is TRBV10-1, the J call TRBJ2-1, with 14 positions matching TRBD2. This CDR3 contains 17 residues. The V gene end was trimmed by 6 bases and the J gene end by 2 bases; junction bases not matched to a gene: 6. Germline assignment: CDR1 WNHNN and CDR2 SYGVQD (reference sequence). CDR3 in amino acids: CASSATSGGETYNEQFF. In nucleotides, the CDR3 is TGCGCCAGCAGCGCGACTAGCGGGGGGGAAACCTACAATGAGCAGTTCTTC.

J is TRBJ1-1 and V is TRBV6-1, with 7 bases matching TRBD1. Per germline, CDR1 MNHNS and CDR2 SASEGT. V gave up 3 bases and J gave up 1 base; unmatched junction bases: 5. This CDR3 is built from 15 residues. The CDR3 is CASSDSHRGNTEAFF. CDR3 nucleotides: TGTGCCAGCAGTGACTCCCACAGGGGGAACACTGAAGCTTTCTTT.

The chain links TRBV20-1 to TRBJ2-1; 9 nucleotides agree with TRBD2. The end of the DNA fits TRBJ2-5 better, so the J call may be wrong. Germline lookup yields CDR1 DFQATT and CDR2 SNEGSKA (reference sequence). The CDR3 length is 14 residues. CDR3: CSARVAGGEETQYF. The DNA for the CDR3 is TGCAGTGCTAGGGTGGCGGGGGGGGAAGAGACCCAGTACTTC.

This clonotype was counted a few times. V usage is TRBV5-1 and J usage is TRBJ1-1, with a tentative D call TRBD1 (5 bases). CDR1 is SGHRS, CDR2 YFSETQ, per germline. V lost 4 bases and J 1 base, leaving 11 bases between the germline ends. The CDR3 covers 14 residues. Here the CDR3 reads CASSGGTANTEAFF. CDR3 nucleotide sequence: TGCGCCAGCAGCGGCGGGACGGCGAACACTGAAGCTTTCTTT.

This clonotype was seen more than once but under ten times. This sequence joins TRBV6-6 and TRBJ2-4; D is unclear. The germline V gene has CDR1 MNHNY and CDR2 SVGAGI (reference sequence). V was clipped by 0 bases and J by 3 bases, with 18 bases between them. This CDR3 is built from 18 residues. CDR3 sequence: CASSYSVPGSIYKNIQYF. In DNA form, the CDR3 reads TGTGCCAGCAGTTACTCGGTCCCTGGCTCCATTTACAAAAACATTCAGTACTTC.

This clonotype was seen a handful of times. The chain employs TRBV24-1 and TRBJ2-1, with 8 bases aligning to TRBD2. CDR1 is KGHDR, CDR2 SFDVKD, per germline. The CDR3 has 12 amino acids. Germline trimming cut 9 bases from V and 3 bases from J; bases unmatched to any gene: 0. DNA of the CDR3: TGTGCCACCGGGACTAGCTACAATGAGCAGTTCTTC. Its translation is CATGTSYNEQFF.

The chain couples TRBV29-1 to TRBJ2-5; 9 bases agree with TRBD1. The V segment lost 5 bases and the J segment 2 bases; nucleotides outside the gene matches: 6. The CDR3 has 14 amino acids. Germline-derived CDR1 and CDR2 are SQVTM and ANQGSEA. The CDR3 region has the DNA TGCAGCGTTTTGCGGACAGGGGTGCAAGAGACCCAGTACTTC. The encoded protein is CSVLRTGVQETQYF.

This clonotype was found many times. The chain recombines TRBV4-1 with TRBJ2-1; tentative D call: TRBD1 (5 bases). The J call is in doubt because the DNA end fits TRBJ2-7 better. The CDR3 spans 14 residues. The germline CDR1 and CDR2 sequences are MGHRA and YSYEKL. CDR3 nucleotides: TGCGCCAGCAGCCCGGTTATAAGGGGTTACGAGCAGTACTTC. It codes for CASSPVIRGYEQYF.

This rearrangement joins TRBV29-1 to TRBJ2-1, with 7 bases matching TRBD2. CDR3 size: 13 residues. The germline V gene encodes CDR1 SQVTM and CDR2 ANQGSEA. V was clipped by 4 bases and J by 8 bases; unmatched bases: 8. The CDR3: CSVASGIGDEQFF. CDR3 DNA: TGCAGCGTTGCCAGCGGGATAGGTGATGAGCAGTTCTTC.

The chain recombines TRBV7-2 with TRBJ1-1; TRBD1 aligns across 9 bases. The germline gives CDR1 SGHTA, CDR2 FQGNSA. Losses at the gene ends were 2 bases for V and 5 bases for J; bases not matched to a gene: 6. CDR3 length equals 15 residues. This chain's CDR3 is CASSLWGQGETEAFF. The CDR3, as DNA: TGTGCCAGCAGCTTATGGGGACAGGGTGAGACTGAAGCTTTCTTT.

The rearrangement uses TRBV12-3 or TRBV12-4 and TRBJ1-5; D call uncertain. Trimming pared 4 bases from V and 11 bases from J, leaving 9 bases between. The CDR3 totals 11 residues. CDR3 sequence reads: CASSSDMAQHF. CDR3 coding DNA: TGTGCCAGCAGTTCCGACATGGCCCAGCATTTT.

This clonotype occurred a few times. At one of its ends the junction is not consistent with the germline gene, which may arise from a read error. The genes are TRBV10-3 and TRBJ2-5, with 7 bases fitting TRBD1. CDR1 is ENHRY and CDR2 is SYGVKD in the germline V gene. CDR3 size: 17 residues. The CDR3 loop is CAISESRQGRSYNEQLF. CDR3 bases: TGTGCCATCAGTGAGTCGAGACAGGGTAGGTCCTACAATGAGCAGCTCTTC.

The chain carries TRBV7-3 and TRBJ2-1; a possible D gene is TRBD2 (6 bases). The V end was cut by 5 bases, the J end by 8 bases, with 19 bases between. Germline V gene data show CDR1 as SGHTA and CDR2 as FQGTGA. The CDR3 has 15 amino acids. The CDR3 reads CASSLTDGSSDEQFF. The CDR3 coding sequence is TGTGCCAGCAGCCTGACTGACGGGAGTTCTGATGAGCAGTTCTTC.

The table lists this clonotype with a few counts. The chain couples TRBV10-1 to TRBJ2-1, with 10 bases that match TRBD2. Germline CDR1 reads WNHNN; CDR2 reads SYGVQD (reference sequence). The CDR3 is 15 residues long. V lost 0 bases to trimming and J lost 7 bases; unmatched junction nucleotides: 3. The CDR3 is CASSESLAGANEQFF. CDR3 nucleotides: TGCGCCAGCAGTGAGTCGCTAGCGGGAGCGAATGAGCAGTTCTTC.

The chain employs TRBV4-3 and TRBJ2-7; 13 bases agree with TRBD2. This CDR3 region has 15 residues. CDR1 and CDR2 (germline): LGHNA, YSLEER. Germline trimming cut 7 bases from V and 2 bases from J; bases unmatched to any gene: 5. CDR3 residues: CASTPGTSGTYEQYF. The CDR3 DNA reads TGCGCCAGCACTCCAGGGACTAGCGGGACCTACGAGCAGTACTTC.

Comments on this clonotype: Its ends do not fully match the called genes, so a read error is possible. The gene calls are TRBV14 and TRBJ2-7; no clear D. Per germline, CDR1 SGHDN and CDR2 FVKESK. CDR3 length: 12 amino acids. CDR3 nucleotides: TGTGCCAGCAGCCAAGACGCCCCCGAGCAATACTTC. Its protein is CASSQDAPEQYF.

This clonotype was seen more than once but under ten times. The chain has TRBV3-1 and TRBJ2-1; unclear D gene. The J call may be faulty, since TRBJ2-5 better matches the DNA end. Germline CDR1 LGHDT, CDR2 YNNKEL (reference sequence). The CDR3 extends over 14 amino acids. CDR3 sequence reads: CASSPPLTKETQYF. The CDR3, as DNA: TGTGCCAGCAGCCCCCCTTTGACCAAAGAGACCCAGTACTTC.